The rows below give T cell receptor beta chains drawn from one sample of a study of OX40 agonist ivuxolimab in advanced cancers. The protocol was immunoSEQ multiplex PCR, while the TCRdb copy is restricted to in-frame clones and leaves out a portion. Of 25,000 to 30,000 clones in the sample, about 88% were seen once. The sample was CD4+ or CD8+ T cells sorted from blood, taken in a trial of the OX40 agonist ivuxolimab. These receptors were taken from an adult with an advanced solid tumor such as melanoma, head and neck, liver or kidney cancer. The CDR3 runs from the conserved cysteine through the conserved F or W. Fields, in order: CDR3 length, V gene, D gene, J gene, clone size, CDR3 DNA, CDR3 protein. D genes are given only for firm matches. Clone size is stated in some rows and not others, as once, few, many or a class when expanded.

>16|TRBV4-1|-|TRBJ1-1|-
TGCGCCAGCAGCCAAGCTGGGGGGGGGAGAAACACTGAAGCTTTCTTT
CASSQAGGGRNTEAFF
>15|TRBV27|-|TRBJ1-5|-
TGTGCCAGCAGTCCCGAACCAGGGGTAGGTCAGCCCCAGCATTTT
CASSPEPGVGQPQHF
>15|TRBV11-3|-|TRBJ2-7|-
TGTGCCAGCAGCCCTCGGTCCGGGGTAAACTACGAGCAGTACTTC
CASSPRSGVNYEQYF
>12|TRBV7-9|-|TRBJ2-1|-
TGTGCCAGCAGCCAAGGGTTTGCTGAGCAGTTCTTC
CASSQGFAEQFF
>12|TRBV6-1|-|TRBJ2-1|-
TGTGCCAGCAGTGAAAACCGGGGGCAGCAGTTCTTC
CASSENRGQQFF
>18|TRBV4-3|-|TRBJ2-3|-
TGCGCCAGCAGCCAAGATCGCGACGCGGGGGCGATCACAGATACGCAGTATTTT
CASSQDRDAGAITDTQYF
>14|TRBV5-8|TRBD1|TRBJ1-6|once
TGTGCCAGCAGGAGGGGACAGTATAATTCACCCCTCCACTTT
CASRRGQYNSPLHF
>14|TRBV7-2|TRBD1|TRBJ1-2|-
TGTGCCAGCAGCTTAGCGGACAGGGGTGGGGGCTACACCTTC
CASSLADRGGGYTF
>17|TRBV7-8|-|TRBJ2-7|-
TGTGCCAGCAGCCCACCTGGGGGCCAGGGGCTGGACTACGAGCAGTACTTC
CASSPPGGQGLDYEQYF
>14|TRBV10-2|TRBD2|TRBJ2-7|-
TGCGCCAGCGGCGGACTAGCGGGAGCGGGGGAGCAGTACTTC
CASGGLAGAGEQYF
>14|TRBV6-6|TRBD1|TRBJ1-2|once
TGTGCCAGCACCCTCAGGGGGCGTGAGTATGGCTACACCTTC
CASTLRGREYGYTF
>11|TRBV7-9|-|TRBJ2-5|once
TGTGCCAGCAGCTCCGTAGAGACCCAGTACTTC
CASSSVETQYF
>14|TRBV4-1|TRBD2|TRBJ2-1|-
TGCGCCAGCAGCGGACTAGCGGATTACAATGAGCAGTTCTTC
CASSGLADYNEQFF
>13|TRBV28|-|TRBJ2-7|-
TGTGCCAGCAGTAGGGACGGTTCCTACGAGCAGTACTTC
CASSRDGSYEQYF
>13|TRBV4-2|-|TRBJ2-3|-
TGTGCCAGCAGCCGAGAGAGGACAGATACGCAGTATTTT
CASSRERTDTQYF
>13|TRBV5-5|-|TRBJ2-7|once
TGTGCCAGCAGCTTGGCTAGCATATACGAGCAGTACTTC
CASSLASIYEQYF
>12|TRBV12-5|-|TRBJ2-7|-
TGTGCTAGTTCGGGCGGCTCCTACGAGCAGTACTTC
CASSGGSYEQYF
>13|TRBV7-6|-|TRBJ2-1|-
TGTGCCAGCTCTGGACGGACCGCGGATGAGCAGTTCTTC
CASSGRTADEQFF
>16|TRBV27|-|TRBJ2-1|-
TGTGCCAGCAGTGATGACCGCCCGAGCTCCTACAATGAGCAGTTCTTC
CASSDDRPSSYNEQFF
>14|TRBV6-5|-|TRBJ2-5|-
TGTGCCAGCAGTTACTCGAGTCAGGGTGGGACCCAGTACTTC
CASSYSSQGGTQYF
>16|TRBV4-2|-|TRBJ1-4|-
TGTGCCAGCAGCCAAGCCAAAGACCGCTTTAATGAAAAACTGTTTTTT
CASSQAKDRFNEKLFF
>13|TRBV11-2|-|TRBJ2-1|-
TGTGCCAGCAGCTTAGGCAGGGGTAATGAGCAGTTCTTC
CASSLGRGNEQFF
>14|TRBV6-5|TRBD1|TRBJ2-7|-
TGTGCCAGCAGTCTACAGGGGAGCTCCTACGAGCAGTACTTC
CASSLQGSSYEQYF
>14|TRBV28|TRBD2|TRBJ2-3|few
TGTGCCACCGACGTAGCGGGAGGGCCAGTACCGCAGTATTTT
CATDVAGGPVPQYF
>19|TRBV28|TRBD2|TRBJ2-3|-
TGTGCCAGCAGTTGGCCCTCGAGGGCGGGAGGGCCCGGCACAGATACGCAGTATTTT
CASSWPSRAGGPGTDTQYF
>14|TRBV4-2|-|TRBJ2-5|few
TGTGCCAGCAGCCAAGGAGGGGAAGGGGAGACCCAGTACTTC
CASSQGGEGETQYF
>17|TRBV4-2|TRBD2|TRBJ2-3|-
TGTGCCAGCAGCCAAGATGTGGCGGGAGTGTACGGAGATACGCAGTATTTT
CASSQDVAGVYGDTQYF
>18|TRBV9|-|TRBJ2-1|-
TGTGCCAGCAGCGTAGCCGGGAACATGGAAAGCTCCTACAATGAGCAGTTCTTC
CASSVAGNMESSYNEQFF
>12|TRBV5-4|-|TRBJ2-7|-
TGTGCCAGCAGCGTCGACTTTTGGGAGCAGTACTTC
CASSVDFWEQYF
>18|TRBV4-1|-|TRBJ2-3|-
TGCGCCAGCAGCTCCCCTCTGGGGGGAGTGGGAGGCACAGATACGCAGTATTTT
CASSSPLGGVGGTDTQYF
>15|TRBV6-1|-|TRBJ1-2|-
TGTGCCAGTAAGATAGGGCAGGGTAACAACTATGGCTACACCTTC
CASKIGQGNNYGYTF
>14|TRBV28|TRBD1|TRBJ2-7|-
TGTGCCAGCAGTCCCGGGACAGGCAGCTCCGAGCAGTACTTC
CASSPGTGSSEQYF
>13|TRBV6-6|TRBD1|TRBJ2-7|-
TGTGCCAGCAGGGCGACAGGGCTGTACGAGCAGTACTTC
CASRATGLYEQYF
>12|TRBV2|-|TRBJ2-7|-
TGTGCCAGCAGCTACGATGAGGGCGAGCAGTACTTC
CASSYDEGEQYF
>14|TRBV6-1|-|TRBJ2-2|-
TGTGCCAGCAGCCCGCCTAGGGGCCCCGGGGAGCTGTTTTTT
CASSPPRGPGELFF
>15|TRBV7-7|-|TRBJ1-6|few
TGTGCTAGCAGCAGTGGACTGGCCAATAGGCCACCCCTCCACTTT
CASSSGLANRPPLHF
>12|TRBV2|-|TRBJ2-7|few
TGTGCCACGGGTGAGGCGAACTACGAGCAGTACTTC
CATGEANYEQYF
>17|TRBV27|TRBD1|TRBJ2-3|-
TGTGCCAGCAGTTTTTACCCGACAGGGGGCCCGGCAGATACGCAGTATTTT
CASSFYPTGGPADTQYF
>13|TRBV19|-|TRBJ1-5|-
TGTGCCAGTAGTATCGGGGGGAATCAGCCCCAGCATTTT
CASSIGGNQPQHF
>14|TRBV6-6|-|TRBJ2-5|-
TGTGCCAGCAGACCCGACGACTTCCAGGAGACCCAGTACTTC
CASRPDDFQETQYF
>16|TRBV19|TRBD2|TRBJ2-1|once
TGTGCCAGTAAAGGGGCCGGGAGGGACTCCTACAATGAGCAGTTCTTC
CASKGAGRDSYNEQFF
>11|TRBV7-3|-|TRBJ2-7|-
TGTGCCAGTGGTGAGACCTACGAGCAGTACTTC
CASGETYEQYF
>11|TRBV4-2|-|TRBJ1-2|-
TGTGCCAGCAGCTACCCGGAGGGCTACACCTTC
CASSYPEGYTF
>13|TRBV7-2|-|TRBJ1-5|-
TGTGCCAGCAGCTTAGCGTTTGGGCAGCCCCAGCATTTT
CASSLAFGQPQHF
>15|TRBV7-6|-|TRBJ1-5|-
TGTGCCAGCAGCTGGGGACAATCTAGCAATCAGCCCCAGCATTTT
CASSWGQSSNQPQHF